Reported below is one T cell receptor (beta chain). This sample is part of a study of PD-1 blockade in mismatch repair-deficient tumors. Whole-study context: Patients had around 12 mismatch repair-deficient cancer types, all previously treated and progressing.

Looked up from germline, CDR1 is ENHRY and CDR2 is SYGVKD. V was clipped by 3 bases and J by 4 bases; unmatched bases: 3. The CDR3 extends over 14 amino acids. Every patient had mismatch repair deficiency by PCR or immunohistochemistry. Some clones are missing from TCRdb's copy, which holds only in-frame ones; the method was immunoSEQ multiplex PCR. The sample has about 14,000 clones, around 84% seen once. The sequenced sample was PBMCs, obtained around 15 weeks after starting pembrolizumab. This receptor was obtained from an adult with mismatch repair-deficient cancer. V gene TRBV10-3 combines with J gene TRBJ1-2; TRBD1 aligns across 9 bases. The CDR3 loop is CAISEGTGFYGYTF. The CDR3 coding sequence is TGTGCCATCAGTGAAGGGACAGGGTTCTATGGCTACACCTTC.